This T cell receptor (beta chain) was sequenced during a study of cytomegalovirus exposure and HLA in healthy donors. Study-wide context: Early on, a data release was issued that held some 91 million unique TCRs from HLA-typed donors. Points from the study as a whole: The study found most TCR sequences rare, yet found some public TCRs in many donors. Roughly uniform depth of sequencing across donors was assumed in presence/absence analyses.

It was healthy bone marrow donors who served as donors. Deletions cut 3 bases from V and 1 base from J, with 9 bases between. The CDR3 covers 14 residues. CDR1 and CDR2 from the germline V gene are SNHLY and FYNNEI. As to this clone: No antigen is known for it.

This PCR relied on a set of 60 Vbeta primers and 13 Jbeta primers. Profiled with immunoSEQ multiplex PCR; TCRdb holds only in-frame clones, not every one. Of 250,000 to 300,000 clones listed, about nine tenths are singletons. This TCR came from a girl aged 2-10 years in good health and CMV-seronegative. The gene calls are TRBV2 and TRBJ1-1; D gene unclear. The sample consisted of PBMCs. CDR3 sequence: CASSDPPGNTEAFF. The DNA of the CDR3 is TGTGCCAGCAGTGACCCCCCCGGGAACACTGAAGCTTTCTTT.